This T cell receptor beta chain was profiled in a study of T-cell memory formation after mild COVID-19. Notes on the study in general: Some clones that responded were present in memory (sampled pre-infection), which suggests cross-reactive memory joined.

Points on this clonotype: Antigen unknown.

Trimming stripped 3 bases from V and 5 bases from J, with 13 bases between. This CDR3 is built from 14 residues. Germline V gene data show CDR1 as MNHEY and CDR2 as SVGAGI. Via MiXCR, TCRdb re-called the 5' RACE reads, giving one row per CDR3 protein. The repertoire has about 560,000 distinct CDR3 sequences, about a sixth of them found once; the top ten carry 12%. V and J are TRBV6-5 and TRBJ2-5; perhaps TRBD2 as D (5 bases). The source is an adult woman who had mild COVID-19 (a few samples of this study predate the infection). Cell type and time point are not known. Specimen: PBMCs or a T cell subset sorted from them (not recorded which). The CDR3 protein is CASSYKFGGETQYF. The CDR3 DNA sequence: TGTGCCAGCAGTTATAAGTTTGGCGGGGAGACCCAGTACTTC.